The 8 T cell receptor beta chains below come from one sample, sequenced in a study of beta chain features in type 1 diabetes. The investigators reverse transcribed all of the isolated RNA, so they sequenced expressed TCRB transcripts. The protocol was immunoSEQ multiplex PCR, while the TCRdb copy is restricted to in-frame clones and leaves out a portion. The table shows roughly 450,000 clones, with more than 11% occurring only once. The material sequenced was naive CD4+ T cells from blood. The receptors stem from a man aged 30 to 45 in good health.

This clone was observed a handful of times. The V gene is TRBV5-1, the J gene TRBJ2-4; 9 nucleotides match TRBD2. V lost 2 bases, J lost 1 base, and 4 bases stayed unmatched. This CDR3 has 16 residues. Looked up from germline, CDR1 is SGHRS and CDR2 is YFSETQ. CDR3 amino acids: CASSFSSGSAKNIQYF. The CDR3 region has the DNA TGCGCCAGCAGCTTTAGTAGCGGGAGTGCCAAAAACATTCAGTACTTC.

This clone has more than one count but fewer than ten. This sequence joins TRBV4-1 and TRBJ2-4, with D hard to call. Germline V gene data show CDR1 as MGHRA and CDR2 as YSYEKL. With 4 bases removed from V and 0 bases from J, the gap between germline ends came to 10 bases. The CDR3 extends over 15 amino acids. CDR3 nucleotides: TGCGCCAGCAGCCCTCTCGGCTTAGCCAAAAACATTCAGTACTTC. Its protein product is CASSPLGLAKNIQYF.

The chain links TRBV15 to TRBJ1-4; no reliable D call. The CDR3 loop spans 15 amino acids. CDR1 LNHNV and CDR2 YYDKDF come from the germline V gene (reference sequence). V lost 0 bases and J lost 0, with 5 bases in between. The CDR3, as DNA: TGTGCCACCAGCAGAGATCGAGCAACTAATGAAAAACTGTTTTTT. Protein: CATSRDRATNEKLFF.

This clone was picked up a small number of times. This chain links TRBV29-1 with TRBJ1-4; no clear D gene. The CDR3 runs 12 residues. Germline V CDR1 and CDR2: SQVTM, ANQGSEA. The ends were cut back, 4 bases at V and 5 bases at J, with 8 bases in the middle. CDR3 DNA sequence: TGCAGCGTTGTAGGACTCAATGAAAAACTGTTTTTT. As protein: CSVVGLNEKLFF.

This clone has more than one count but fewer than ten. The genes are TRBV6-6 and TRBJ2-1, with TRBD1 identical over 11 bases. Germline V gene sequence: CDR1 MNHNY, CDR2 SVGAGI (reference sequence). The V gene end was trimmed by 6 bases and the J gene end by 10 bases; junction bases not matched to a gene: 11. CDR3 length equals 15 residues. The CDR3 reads CASSSPGDRGSEQFF. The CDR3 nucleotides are TGTGCCAGCAGCTCCCCTGGGGACAGGGGGAGCGAGCAGTTCTTC.

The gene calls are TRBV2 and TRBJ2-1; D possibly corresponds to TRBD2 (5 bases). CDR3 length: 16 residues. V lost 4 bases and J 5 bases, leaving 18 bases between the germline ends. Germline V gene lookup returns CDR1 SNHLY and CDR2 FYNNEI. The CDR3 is CASSVLPQRRDNEQFF. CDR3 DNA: TGTGCCAGCAGTGTTTTGCCCCAGCGGCGCGACAATGAGCAGTTCTTC.

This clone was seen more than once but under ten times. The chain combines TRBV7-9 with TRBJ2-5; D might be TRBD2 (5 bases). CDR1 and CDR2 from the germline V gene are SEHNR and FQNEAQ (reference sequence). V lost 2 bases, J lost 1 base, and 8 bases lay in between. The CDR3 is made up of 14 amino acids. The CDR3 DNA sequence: TGTGCCAGCAGCTTATCACTAGTCCAAGAGACCCAGTACTTC. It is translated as CASSLSLVQETQYF.

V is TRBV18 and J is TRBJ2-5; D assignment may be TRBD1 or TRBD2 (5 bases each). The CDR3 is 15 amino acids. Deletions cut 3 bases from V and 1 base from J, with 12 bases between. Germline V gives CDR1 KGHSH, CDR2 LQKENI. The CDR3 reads CASSPGKGLQETQYF. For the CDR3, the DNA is TGTGCCAGCTCACCCGGGAAGGGGCTCCAAGAGACCCAGTACTTC.